The T cell receptor beta chain under discussion was sequenced for a study of blood T cell repertoires in COVID-19 (dated by TCRdb to the early 2020s). Concerning the study at large: Collaborator samples came from the United States, Italy and Spain and covered acute and convalescent phases of COVID-19. The prospective study material was composed of cDNA or gDNA derived from T cells, B-cell-depleted T cells, or PBMCs. Subjects who had been exposed to COVID-19, were actively infected with it, or had recovered from it provided the deeply sampled blood TCRbeta repertoires that made up the dataset. The repertoires were made available in a free public database intended to serve as a resource for research on the immune response to SARS-CoV-2. Samples came from the ongoing ImmuneRACE study (first 160 participants) plus 1,254 subjects from 6 global collaborators. The sample metadata nearly always contained a de-identified subject ID, COVID-19 status, age in years and sex. Where available, HLA class I and class II types were obtained from metadata supplied by the sample provider rather than from assay-based typing. Results and caveats for the whole study, not just this receptor: The quantity of clinical and demographic metadata differed by source and by participant and was supplied without curation.

Participants in the prospective study were aged roughly 18 to 89 years, lived in about two dozen United States geographic areas, and enrolled through a virtual design. To assign participants to cohorts, the prospective study relied on clinical history that participants themselves reported in a screening survey and a study questionnaire. Recovered participants in ImmuneRACE Cohort 3 were defined by two consecutive negative NP/OP PCR tests, clearance by a healthcare professional, or resolution of symptoms. Each participant in the prospective study had whole blood, serum and a nasopharyngeal or oropharyngeal swab collected by mobile phlebotomists. Additional blood draws and questionnaires over an approximately 2-month period could optionally be provided by prospective study participants. Before DNA extraction, blood samples from the prospective study were shipped at room temperature or frozen. On this clone: Its specific antigen is unknown. Base qualities are not at hand, and no much larger clone is one base apart.

Trimming leaves V shorter by 4 bases and J shorter by 3 bases, with the junction holding 2 bases beyond the gene matches. CDR3 length: 14 amino acids, cysteine to phenylalanine. Only the CDR3 portion is preserved as DNA: 42 bases, with reading frame beginning at the first base. The germline V gene (reference sequence) yields LNHDA for CDR1 and SQIVND for CDR2. TCRbeta CDR3 regions were amplified from genomic DNA using the immunoSEQ Assay, a bias-controlled multiplex PCR. As for the original processing: The number of nucleated cells in each sample was estimated by amplification of reference gene primers within the assay. To quantify the absolute abundance of each unique TCRbeta CDR3 rearrangement, sequence reads were collapsed and filtered. For each sample, productive Simpson clonality was calculated by taking the square root of Simpson's diversity index across productive rearrangements. TCRdb's version of the immuneACCESS table is confined to in-frame rearrangements and falls short of the full clone set. An unresolved V gene accounts for under half of the shortfall where checked; the remainder is of unknown origin. That table is the source of V, J and clone size, and D and trimming were worked out from the DNA. The sample includes approximately 350,000 clones, with about four fifths observed a single time. The ten largest clones take up approximately 4.7% of the sample.

Sequenced input: PBMCs or T cells enriched from blood (not recorded which). Recombination connected TRBV19 to TRBJ2-7; TRBD1 aligns with 11 central bases. This clonotype was sampled from a woman between 45 and 65 years old who had recovered from COVID-19. The DNA sequence is TGTGCCAGTAGTAGCGGGACAGGGGGCTACGAGCAGTACTTC. It is translated as CASSSGTGGYEQYF. Full variable domain (CDR3 extended with the reference TRBV19 and TRBJ2-7 proteins): DGGITQSPKYLFRKEGQNVTLSCEQNLNHDAMYWYRQDPGQGLRLIYYSQIVNDFQKGDIAEGYSVSREKKESFPLTVTSAQKNPTAFYLCASSSGTGGYEQYFGPGTRLTVT.